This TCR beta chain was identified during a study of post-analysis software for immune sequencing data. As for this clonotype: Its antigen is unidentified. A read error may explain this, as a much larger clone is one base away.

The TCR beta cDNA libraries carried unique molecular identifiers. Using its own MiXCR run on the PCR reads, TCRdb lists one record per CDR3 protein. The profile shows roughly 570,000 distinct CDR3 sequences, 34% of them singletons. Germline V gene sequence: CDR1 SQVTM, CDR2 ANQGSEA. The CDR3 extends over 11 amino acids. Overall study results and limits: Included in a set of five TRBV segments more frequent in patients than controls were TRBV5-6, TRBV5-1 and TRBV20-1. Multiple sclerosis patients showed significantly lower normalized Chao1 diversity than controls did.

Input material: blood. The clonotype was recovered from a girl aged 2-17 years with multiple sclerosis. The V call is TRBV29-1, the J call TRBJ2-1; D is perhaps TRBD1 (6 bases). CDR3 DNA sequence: TGCGGCGTTTCAGGGGCTCAGGAGCAGTTCTTC. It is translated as CGVSGAQEQFF.